The 32 T cell receptor beta chains in this list originate from one sample, sequenced in a study of tissue T cells after allogeneic stem cell transplantation. Some clones are missing from TCRdb's copy, which holds only in-frame ones; the method was immunoSEQ multiplex PCR. The sample carries several thousand clones, about 77% recorded once. Adult allogeneic hematopoietic cell transplant recipients with steroid-refractory graft-versus-host disease were prospectively enrolled for research autopsy. The material sequenced was esophageal tissue, taken at autopsy. The receptors derive from an older male patient with steroid-refractory graft-versus-host disease after an allogeneic stem cell transplant. A subset of T cells may come from the graft donor.

The CDR3 nucleotides read TGTGCCAGCAGCTGGGAGTTTTGCAATCAGCCCCAGCATTTT. It translates to CASSWEFCNQPQHF. The genes are TRBV7-3 and TRBJ1-5; no reliable D call. Trimming removed 4 bases at V and 2 bases at J, with 9 bases between. Germline V gene data show CDR1 as SGHTA and CDR2 as FQGTGA. This CDR3 has 14 amino acids. The full variable domain, with the rest looked up from reference TRBV7-3 and TRBJ1-5, is GAGVSQTPSNKVTEKGKYVELRCDPISGHTALYWYRQSLGQGPEFLIYFQGTGAADDSGLPNDRFFAVRPEGSVSTLKIQRTERGDSAVYLCASSWEFCNQPQHFGDGTRLSIL.

The gene calls are TRBV28 and TRBJ2-7; 8 bases line up with TRBD1. J gave up 0 bases and V 3 bases, and 13 bases lay outside the gene matches. The CDR3 is 18 amino acids. Germline CDR1 reads MDHEN; CDR2 reads SYDVKM. CDR3 protein: CASSFSSGTGEFSYEQYF. DNA of the CDR3: TGTGCCAGCAGTTTCTCCTCCGGGACAGGCGAATTCTCCTACGAGCAGTACTTC. The entire variable domain, with the rest obtained from reference TRBV28 and TRBJ2-7, is as follows: DVKVTQSSRYLVKRTGEKVFLECVQDMDHENMFWYRQDPGLGLRLIYFSYDVKMKEKGDIPEGYSVSREKKERFSLILESASTNQTSMYLCASSFSSGTGEFSYEQYFGPGTRLTVT.

This chain links TRBV27 with TRBJ2-1; TRBD1 is a possible D gene (6 bases). The V end lost 4 bases, the J end lost 8 bases, and 18 bases lay between the germline ends. This CDR3 region has 15 residues. CDR1 is MNHEY and CDR2 is SMNVEV in the germline V gene (reference sequence). The CDR3: CASSSDTGIVDEQFF. The DNA of the CDR3 is TGTGCCAGCAGTTCAGATACAGGGATAGTGGATGAGCAGTTCTTC.

This chain links TRBV4-3 with TRBJ1-4; D remains ambiguous. Trimming left V 3 bases short and J 7 bases short, with 15 bases between. The CDR3 is 15 residues long. Germline CDR1 reads LGHNA; CDR2 reads YSLEER. CDR3 DNA sequence: TGCGCCAGCAGCCATAGTGACCGAAGGAGTGAAAAACTGTTTTTT. Translation: CASSHSDRRSEKLFF.

V and J are TRBV28 and TRBJ2-1; unclear D gene. Per germline, CDR1 MDHEN and CDR2 SYDVKM. V was trimmed by 2 bases and J by 1 base, leaving 3 bases between them. This CDR3 is built from 13 residues. The CDR3 here is CASSLRSYNEQFF. CDR3 nucleotide sequence: TGTGCCAGCAGTTTAAGGTCCTACAATGAGCAGTTCTTC.

The chain uses TRBV7-9 and TRBJ2-2; D is undetermined. The CDR3 loop spans 17 amino acids. CDR1 and CDR2 from the germline V gene are SEHNR and FQNEAQ (reference sequence). With 5 bases removed from V and 8 bases from J, the gap between germline ends came to 24 bases. The CDR3 DNA is TGTGCCAGCAGCCCCTCCATGGACCGCATGAATTCAGGGGAGCTGTTTTTT. This translates into CASSPSMDRMNSGELFF.

The V gene is TRBV23-1, the J gene TRBJ2-7, with D unresolved. TRBV23-1 is given ORF status, its function remaining uncertain. The CDR3 length is 14 residues. V dropped 11 bases and J dropped 1 base, with 18 bases sitting between them. The CDR3 coding sequence is TGCGCCCGCCACAAAAGTAAGTGGTCCTACGAGCAGTACTTC. It translates to CARHKSKWSYEQYF.

The CDR3 sequence is CASSQQGESYGYTF. CDR3 in DNA: TGTGCCAGTAGTCAACAGGGGGAGAGCTATGGCTACACCTTC. The chain combines TRBV19 with TRBJ1-2; 8 positions agree with TRBD1. Germline trimming cut 5 bases from V and 4 bases from J; bases unmatched to any gene: 6. Germline CDR1 is LNHDA and CDR2 is SQIVND (reference sequence). This CDR3 contains 14 residues.

The chain employs TRBV7-9 and TRBJ2-2; the D is unclear. Trimming removed 5 bases at V and 5 bases at J, with 9 bases between. The length of the CDR3 is 13 residues. Germline V CDR1 and CDR2: SEHNR, FQNEAQ (reference sequence). The CDR3 sequence is CASSHRTTGELFF. DNA for the CDR3: TGTGCCAGCAGCCACCGGACGACCGGGGAGCTGTTTTTT.

The chain has TRBV19 and TRBJ2-3; no definite D call. V was shortened by 0 bases and J by 6 bases, with 13 bases between the two germline ends. This CDR3 comprises 15 residues. CDR1 and CDR2 (germline): LNHDA, SQIVND (reference sequence). The CDR3 nucleotides read TGTGCCAGTAGTATAGATTTCCAGTTAAGGGATACGCAGTATTTT. Amino acids: CASSIDFQLRDTQYF.

About this clone itself: This sample also contains other DNA sequences that code for the same CDR3. This chain uses TRBV30 with TRBJ1-4; 8 positions match TRBD1. Per germline, CDR1 GTSNPN and CDR2 SVGIG (reference sequence). The CDR3 covers 16 residues. J gave up 0 bases and V 3 bases, and 6 bases lay outside the gene matches. The DNA for the CDR3 is TGTGCCTGGAGCGGTGACAGGGGCGCAACTAATGAAAAACTGTTTTTT. Translated, it gives CAWSGDRGATNEKLFF.

The rearrangement uses TRBV3-1 (or the pseudogene TRBV3-2) and TRBJ2-3; D is uncertain. This CDR3 is built from 15 residues. V gave up 2 bases and J gave up 0 bases, with 9 bases separating them. Germline values: CDR1 LGHDT, CDR2 YNNKEL (reference sequence). In nucleotides, the CDR3 is TGTGCCAGCAGCCAAATATCCCCTAGCACAGATACGCAGTATTTT. It codes for CASSQISPSTDTQYF.

The chain has TRBV27 and TRBJ1-5; TRBD1 aligns across 7 bases. Germline CDR1 is MNHEY and CDR2 is SMNVEV (reference sequence). The V and J ends lost 4 bases and 5 bases, in that order; junction bases with no gene match: 11. CDR3 size: 16 residues. The CDR3: CASSSALTGRDQPQHF. CDR3 DNA sequence: TGTGCCAGCAGTTCGGCGTTGACAGGGAGGGATCAGCCCCAGCATTTT.

The chain uses TRBV7-9 and TRBJ2-2; the match to TRBD1 covers 9 bases. The CDR3 loop spans 15 amino acids. The germline V gene encodes CDR1 SEHNR and CDR2 FQNEAQ (reference sequence). Trimming cost V 11 bases and J 1 base; bases outside gene matches: 8. CDR3 loop: CACDLGQGNTGELFF. The CDR3 region has the DNA TGTGCCTGCGACTTGGGACAGGGGAACACCGGGGAGCTGTTTTTT.

This rearrangement joins TRBV7-3 to TRBJ2-3, with D possibly being TRBD1 (6 bases). V was pared by 1 base and J by 2 bases, with 13 bases between. The CDR3 length is 16 residues. Germline V CDR1 and CDR2: SGHTA, FQGTGA. The CDR3 bases are TGTGCCAGCAGCTTAATGTCGTGGGGGCCCACAGATACGCAGTATTTT. It codes for CASSLMSWGPTDTQYF. Supplemented by reference TRBV7-3 and TRBJ2-3, the full variable domain reads GAGVSQTPSNKVTEKGKYVELRCDPISGHTALYWYRQSLGQGPEFLIYFQGTGAADDSGLPNDRFFAVRPEGSVSTLKIQRTERGDSAVYLCASSLMSWGPTDTQYFGPGTRLTVL.

V and J are TRBV15 and TRBJ2-5; D is perhaps TRBD1 (5 bases). CDR3 length: 15 residues. Trimming removed 0 bases at V and 2 bases at J, with 10 bases between. Germline CDR1 LNHNV, CDR2 YYDKDF (reference sequence). DNA for the CDR3: TGTGCCACCAGCAGAGATCGTCGACAGCAAGAGACCCAGTACTTC. Translation gives CATSRDRRQQETQYF.

The rearrangement links TRBV19 to TRBJ1-1, with a tentative D call TRBD1 (5 bases). CDR3 length equals 13 residues. Germline CDR1 is LNHDA and CDR2 is SQIVND (reference sequence). V lost 6 bases, J lost 0 bases, and 8 bases lay in between. CDR3 sequence (DNA): TGTGCCAGTAGCGACAGATTGAACACTGAAGCTTTCTTT. It translates to CASSDRLNTEAFF.

Within the sample, this clone is large (0.1 to 1%). The V and J genes are TRBV12-3 or TRBV12-4 and TRBJ1-2; a possible D gene is TRBD1 (6 bases). V dropped 8 bases and J dropped 4 bases, with 14 bases sitting between them. The CDR3 spans 13 residues. The CDR3 protein is CASAQSGAYGYTF. The CDR3 nucleotides are TGTGCCAGCGCACAGTCAGGGGCCTATGGCTACACCTTC.

J is TRBJ1-3 and V is TRBV10-3; 8 bases map to TRBD1. V lost 3 bases and J lost 2; bases outside the gene matches: 3. Germline V gene sequence: CDR1 ENHRY, CDR2 SYGVKD. The CDR3 extends over 15 amino acids. This chain's CDR3 is CAISDGQGAGNTIYF. For the CDR3, the DNA is TGTGCCATCAGTGATGGACAGGGTGCTGGAAACACCATATATTTT.

V is TRBV2 and J is TRBJ1-2; the D is unclear. Germline CDR1 and CDR2: SNHLY and FYNNEI. V lost 2 bases and J 8 bases, leaving 9 bases between the germline ends. CDR3 size: 12 residues. In DNA, the CDR3 is TGTGCCAGCAGTGAAATGTGGGCAGGCTACACCTTC. Amino acid sequence: CASSEMWAGYTF.

This clone has more than one count but fewer than ten. V and J are TRBV5-4 and TRBJ2-2, with D possibly TRBD1 on 5 matching bases. The germline V gene encodes CDR1 SGHNT and CDR2 YYREEE (reference sequence). The CDR3 has 14 residues. V was pared by 3 bases and J by 3 bases, with 9 bases between. CDR3 sequence (DNA): TGTGCCAGCAGCTCCCCAGGGTACACCGGGGAGCTGTTTTTT. Translation: CASSSPGYTGELFF.

J is TRBJ1-1 and V is TRBV5-1, with D unresolved. V shed 0 bases and J shed 1 base, with 10 bases lying between them. CDR1 SGHRS and CDR2 YFSETQ come from the germline V gene. The CDR3 is made up of 15 amino acids. The DNA of the CDR3 is TGCGCCAGCAGCTTGGGGATACTGCGGAACACTGAAGCTTTCTTT. Protein product: CASSLGILRNTEAFF.

In regard to this clone: The germline gene is not matched at one end of the junction; a read error may be the cause. The gene calls are TRBV9 and TRBJ1-1; D perhaps matches TRBD1 (6 bases). This CDR3 is 13 amino acids long. Germline V gene lookup returns CDR1 SGDLS and CDR2 YYNGEE. The CDR3 loop reads CASSGLSPGQGYF. DNA for the CDR3: TGTGCCAGCAGCGGCCTTTCTCCGGGACAAGGATATTTT.

The chain has TRBV29-1 and TRBJ2-7; 8 nucleotides line up with TRBD2. V shed 2 bases, J shed 3 bases, and the junction held 6 bases outside the gene matches. The CDR3 has 14 residues. Germline assignment: CDR1 SQVTM and CDR2 ANQGSEA. In DNA, the CDR3 is TGCAGCGTTGAAAGTAGCGGGACCAACTACGAGCAGTACTTC. Its translation is CSVESSGTNYEQYF.

The rearrangement uses TRBV19 and TRBJ1-2, with 7 positions matching TRBD1. The J segment lost 8 bases and the V segment lost 6 bases, leaving 15 bases of the junction unmatched. The CDR3 has 15 residues. The germline V gene has CDR1 LNHDA and CDR2 SQIVND (reference sequence). CDR3 sequence reads: CASRMLRDSGLGYTF. The CDR3 DNA sequence: TGTGCCAGTAGGATGCTTCGGGACAGCGGACTGGGCTACACCTTC.

The rearrangement links TRBV5-1 to TRBJ1-2, with D perhaps matching TRBD1 (6 bases). The CDR3 is made up of 12 amino acids. Per the germline V gene, CDR1 is SGHRS and CDR2 is YFSETQ. Trimming removed 0 bases from V and 13 bases from J, with 13 bases in between. The CDR3 bases are TGCGCCAGCAGCTTGGAGCAGGGGATCTCCACCTTC. Translating it yields CASSLEQGISTF.

V gene TRBV9 combines with J gene TRBJ1-5, with D maybe TRBD1 (6 bases). The CDR3 extends over 15 amino acids. V lost 6 bases and J lost 2, with 15 bases in between. Per the germline V gene, CDR1 is SGDLS and CDR2 is YYNGEE. The CDR3 reads CASNRGGAGNQPQHF. CDR3 nucleotide sequence: TGTGCCAGCAATAGAGGGGGGGCTGGCAATCAGCCCCAGCATTTT.

The chain uses TRBV28 and TRBJ2-3; a possible D gene is TRBD2 (6 bases). The CDR3 is made up of 16 amino acids. V was pared by 5 bases and J by 0 bases, with 15 bases between. Germline V CDR1 and CDR2: MDHEN, SYDVKM. CDR3 coding DNA: TGTGCCAGCAGTGCAACCTTCCGGGGGAGCACAGATACGCAGTATTTT. Its protein is CASSATFRGSTDTQYF. Variable domain in full (rest from reference TRBV28 and TRBJ2-3): DVKVTQSSRYLVKRTGEKVFLECVQDMDHENMFWYRQDPGLGLRLIYFSYDVKMKEKGDIPEGYSVSREKKERFSLILESASTNQTSMYLCASSATFRGSTDTQYFGPGTRLTVL.

This clone was detected a few times. This chain uses TRBV5-1 with TRBJ1-6; unclear D gene. V gave up 2 bases and J gave up 2 bases, with 8 bases separating them. There are 15 residues in the CDR3. The germline gives CDR1 SGHRS, CDR2 YFSETQ. Written as DNA, the CDR3 is TGCGCCAGCAGCTTCAATACAGCCTATAATTCACCCCTCCACTTT. Encoded protein: CASSFNTAYNSPLHF.

This clone has more than one count but fewer than ten. This chain connects TRBV7-2 to TRBJ1-6; D possibly corresponds to TRBD1 (6 bases). The CDR3 length is 15 residues. The V and J ends lost 0 bases and 10 bases respectively, with 13 bases between them. The germline V gene encodes CDR1 SGHTA and CDR2 FQGNSA. The CDR3 region has the DNA TGTGCCAGCAGCTTAGCTTGGGGGCGCGAATCACCCCTCCACTTT. Its protein product is CASSLAWGRESPLHF.

This chain joins TRBV7-9 and TRBJ2-7; D unclear. Germline CDR1 reads SEHNR; CDR2 reads FQNEAQ (reference sequence). Trimming took off 5 bases at V and 4 bases at J, with 6 bases between the two ends. There are 11 residues in the CDR3. DNA for the CDR3: TGTGCCAGCAGCCCTCTATACGAGCAGTACTTC. Amino acids: CASSPLYEQYF.

This chain connects TRBV6-5 to TRBJ1-5, with D hard to call. The CDR3 has 14 amino acids. Per germline, CDR1 MNHEY and CDR2 SVGAGI. The germline V and J ends were trimmed by 8 bases and 9 bases, with 20 bases remaining between them. The CDR3: CASSLSRGFMPQHF. DNA of the CDR3: TGTGCCAGCTCTCTAAGTCGGGGATTTATGCCCCAGCATTTT.